This T cell receptor (beta chain) was retrieved from a study of shared clonotypes between healthy human individuals (dated by TCRdb to 2020 to 2021). Concerning the study at large: The cohort comprised a couple of women and three men aged 18 to 49 years. For each donor, CD4 naive and CD4 memory were each run on three plates, CD8 naive on two plates, and CD8 memory on one plate. To estimate repertoire size and how much clonotype sharing occurs between individuals, the study deeply sequenced the blood TCR repertoires of 5 or 6 healthy adults. Different laboratories and diverse techniques were used to prepare libraries and sequence TCR repertoires, to increase sequencing depth and limit assay-specific biases. Each donor's leukapheresis produced roughly between roughly 0.85 and 10 billion PBMCs. Findings and caveats that apply to the study as a whole: Because the study included only a small number of donors, the genetic and exposure-history diversity represented was limited. Sampling was restricted to blood, and TCR repertoires in tissue are likely to differ from TCR repertoires in blood. When four donors were compared, the shared fraction of clonotypes was around 5% for naive CD4, approximately 3.5% for naive CD8, more than 2% for memory CD4, and 0.35% to 0.4% for memory CD8. Larger estimated clonotype richness was generally found for naive subsets than for memory subsets. Pairwise subsampling indicated that sequencing depth was expected to affect the degree of clonotype sharing among donors. Higher generation probabilities were observed for clonotypes shared by all four sorted-subset donors than for non-shared clonotypes. Incomplete sequencing was indicated by rarefaction of sorted-subset datasets, despite the large sequencing depth.

Trimmed from V: 8 bases; trimmed from J: 3 bases; junction bases lacking a gene match: 11. Sequences ENHRY (CDR1) and SYGVKD (CDR2) are obtained from the germline V gene. The CDR3 has 15 amino acids, counting the end cysteine and phenylalanine. Solely the CDR3 DNA is kept, with 45 bases framed from the first base. The donors were healthy, HIV-negative adults who had no recently reported acute infections or vaccinations. Only Caucasian adults living in Nashville, Tennessee, USA were represented among the donors. CD8 memory samples were composed of magnetically selected CD45RO+ cells combined with CCR7-negative CD45RA+ effector memory (TemRA) cells. Blood was obtained by leukapheresis, after which PBMCs were separated by Ficoll-Histopaque density gradient centrifugation and cryopreserved in liquid nitrogen vapor phase. Analytical flow cytometry was used to check the purity and quantity of every magnetically sorted T cell population. From each sorted fraction, genomic DNA was isolated and quantified by UV absorbance on a Nanodrop 2000c.

Turning to this clone: No cognate antigen has been identified for it. No quality values exist for individual bases; no much larger clone is one base distant.

Using the deep immunoSEQ assay, TCR CDR3 regions were amplified from genomic DNA by multiplex PCR. Genomic DNA extracted from each cell subset was distributed evenly over all wells of several immunoSEQ 96-well plates, and each plate served as one replicate. For sorted subsets, 150 to 250 ng genomic DNA, equal to about 30,000 T cell genomes, was loaded into each replicate PCR. The purified libraries were quantified using a Qubit 3.0 fluorometer, sized with a Bioanalyzer 2100, and then quantified again using the KAPA Library Quantification kit. Every immunoSEQ 96-well plate was sequenced on a dedicated single-read 150-cycle Illumina NextSeq 550 flow cell. The paper's processing steps were these. The immunoSEQ output contained only junctional sequences without quality scores, so filtering could not match that applied to full-length reads. To assign V/J genes and CDR3, sequences were annotated against IMGT germline references using PyIR, a Python wrapper for IgBLAST v1.9. Reads were removed for weak V/J assignments (E-value above 1e-6), missing CDR3, stop codons, out-of-frame junctions, or ambiguous translated residues. A V3J clonotype was defined by an identical inferred V gene, J gene, and CDR3 amino acid sequence. To compute the percentage overlap between repertoires, the number of shared unique clonotypes was divided by the size of the smaller repertoire. RTK rarefaction, the Chao1 estimator, and Recon v2.1 estimates of unobserved clonotypes were used to assess repertoire richness. For all TCRbeta clonotypes obtained by the gDNA method from four donors, generation probabilities were computed with OLGA. This is the immuneACCESS table as TCRdb keeps it, with only in-frame sequences that have V and J called. A part of the clones is gone; compared with another copy, unresolved V genes explain less than half, and the rest is unexplained. The V and J calls and the clone size are those of that table, but D and trimming were determined from the DNA. Recorded for this sample are approximately 710,000 clones; 90% of them occurred a single time. The ten most abundant clones make up about a third of the sample.

The sequence was collected from a man aged 18 to 29 in good health. Some clones in this sample may be carry-over from other donors' samples. The sequencing input was memory CD8+ T cells from PBMCs. Interpreted using the paper, the cell subset or site label stands for: CD45RO+ cells pooled with CCR7-negative TemRA cells. The chain employs TRBV10-3 and TRBJ1-1; TRBD1 matches 8 bases in the middle. The encoded CDR3 is CAIRELQGEDTEAFF. The base sequence is TGTGCCATCCGAGAGTTACAGGGGGAGGACACTGAAGCTTTCTTT.